The 29 T cell receptor beta chains below come from one sample, sequenced in a study of spatial heterogeneity in lung cancer. Time point defined: sample taken at primary tumor resection. Material for sequencing was whole RNA from tumor, nontumor lung or frozen PBMC, left unsorted. TCRdb reanalysed the 5' RACE reads using MiXCR and keeps one entry per CDR3 protein. The table records 82,000 or so distinct CDR3 sequences, around 12% of them present only once. The input for sequencing was PBMCs, taken at surgery. The receptors stem from a male donor with early-stage non-small cell lung cancer.

This rearrangement joins TRBV6-2 or TRBV6-3 to TRBJ2-2; TRBD2 matches 9 bases. Germline trimming cut 0 bases from V and 1 base from J; bases unmatched to any gene: 3. Per germline, CDR1 MNHEY and CDR2 SVGEGT. This CDR3 comprises 17 residues. CDR3 coding DNA: TGTGCCAGCAGTTACTCCCCGACTAGCGGGAACACCGGGGAGCTGTTTTTT. It is translated as CASSYSPTSGNTGELFF.

This clonotype was seen just once. This may come from a read error, since a much larger clone is one base off. This sequence joins TRBV5-1 and TRBJ1-1; no clear D gene. The germline gives CDR1 SGHRS, CDR2 YFSETQ. This CDR3 is 14 amino acids long. Trimming stripped 0 bases from V and 3 bases from J, with 9 bases between. CDR3 in DNA: TGCGCCAGCAGCTTGGACGGTATTGACACTGAAGCTTTCTTT. This codes for CASSLDGIDTEAFF.

This sequence joins TRBV7-9 and TRBJ2-1, with D unclear. The CDR3 contains 14 residues. Per germline, CDR1 SEHNR and CDR2 FQNEAQ (reference sequence). Trimming pared 0 bases from V and 7 bases from J, leaving 10 bases between. The CDR3 loop is CASSLANPRNEQFF. The CDR3 DNA reads as TGTGCCAGCAGCTTAGCGAACCCCCGGAATGAGCAGTTCTTC.

The rearrangement joins TRBV29-1 to TRBJ2-1, with 7 bases identical to TRBD2. J lost 3 bases, V lost 6 bases, and 11 bases had no gene match. The germline V gene has CDR1 SQVTM and CDR2 ANQGSEA. The CDR3 consists of 15 residues. CDR3 loop: CSVTGREDVYNEQFF. The DNA for the CDR3 is TGCAGCGTCACAGGCCGGGAGGATGTCTACAATGAGCAGTTCTTC.

This clonotype turned up a few times. The junction shows a germline mismatch at one end, possibly a read error. This chain links TRBV19 with TRBJ2-7; D is ambiguous. Germline assignment: CDR1 LNHDA and CDR2 SQIVND (reference sequence). The CDR3 has 12 amino acids. CDR3: CASSITSSEQYF. The CDR3 DNA reads as TGTGCCAGTAGTATAACGTCCTCCGAGCAGTACTTC.

This chain uses TRBV19 with TRBJ1-2, with D unclear. Looked up from germline, CDR1 is LNHDA and CDR2 is SQIVND (reference sequence). The CDR3 runs 14 residues. V was cut by 0 bases and J by 3 bases, with 8 bases left in between. DNA of the CDR3: TGTGCCAGTAGTATAGATGTGGAAGACTATGGCTACACCTTC. It specifies CASSIDVEDYGYTF.

This clonotype was observed many times. J is TRBJ1-2 and V is TRBV2, with 8 bases matching TRBD1. With V trimmed by 5 bases and J by 3 bases, 14 bases remained unmatched. The CDR3 contains 17 residues. Looked up from germline, CDR1 is SNHLY and CDR2 is FYNNEI. CDR3 nucleotide sequence: TGTGCCAGCAGTTTACAACGTCGGAAGACAGGGGACTATGGCTACACCTTC. Its protein product is CASSLQRRKTGDYGYTF.

This clonotype has only a few counts. The chain employs TRBV4-2 and TRBJ2-2, with D possibly being TRBD2 (6 bases). Germline values: CDR1 LGHNA, CDR2 YNFKEQ. The CDR3 spans 16 residues. V lost 4 bases to trimming and J lost 0 bases, with 12 bases between them. In DNA, the CDR3 is TGTGCCAGCAGCCCCTCTGCGGGATCGAACACCGGGGAGCTGTTTTTT. Its translation: CASSPSAGSNTGELFF.

Ten or more counts support this clonotype. The chain uses TRBV11-2 and TRBJ1-4; no definite D call. The CDR3 spans 14 residues. Germline V lookup: CDR1 SGHAT, CDR2 FQNNGV. V dropped 5 bases and J dropped 8 bases, with 15 bases sitting between them. The CDR3 protein is CASSRRVFSEKLFF. The CDR3 nucleotides are TGTGCCAGCAGCAGGAGGGTATTTTCCGAAAAACTGTTTTTT.

This clonotype was counted many times. This chain connects TRBV5-1 to TRBJ2-4; D gene uncertain. Germline assignment: CDR1 SGHRS and CDR2 YFSETQ. There are 16 residues in the CDR3. V was pared by 1 base and J by 1 base, with 12 bases between. The CDR3 spells CASSLRVDAAKNIQYF. DNA of the CDR3: TGCGCCAGCAGCTTGCGGGTCGACGCCGCCAAAAACATTCAGTACTTC.

This clonotype was detected ten times or more. The V gene is TRBV3-1, the J gene TRBJ1-1; no reliable D call. There are 13 residues in the CDR3. The V gene lost 4 bases and the J gene lost 4 bases, with 10 bases spanning the gap. Per germline, CDR1 LGHDT and CDR2 YNNKEL (reference sequence). The DNA for the CDR3 is TGTGCCAGCAGCCTAGGCGGGATCACTGAAGCTTTCTTT. It yields the protein CASSLGGITEAFF.

The V and J genes are TRBV29-1 and TRBJ2-1; TRBD2 matches at 14 bases. Germline CDR1 SQVTM, CDR2 ANQGSEA. With V trimmed by 6 bases and J by 6 bases, 13 bases remained unmatched. The CDR3 is 17 amino acids. Written as DNA, the CDR3 is TGCAGCGTCCGATCGACTAGCGGGGGGGCCCGACTCAATGAGCAGTTCTTC. It codes for CSVRSTSGGARLNEQFF.

This clonotype was seen many times. This chain links TRBV30 with TRBJ1-1, with D uncertain. Germline loops: CDR1 GTSNPN, CDR2 SVGIG (reference sequence). The CDR3 contains 12 residues. V was shortened by 4 bases and J by 6 bases, with 12 bases between the two germline ends. The CDR3 is CAWIRSRAEAFF. CDR3 DNA sequence: TGTGCCTGGATAAGGAGTCGGGCTGAAGCTTTCTTT.

This clonotype was observed a handful of times. This rearrangement joins TRBV7-9 to TRBJ1-1; D call uncertain. The ends were cut back, 2 bases at V and 8 bases at J, with 9 bases in the middle. CDR3 length equals 12 residues. Looked up from germline, CDR1 is SEHNR and CDR2 is FQNEAQ (reference sequence). CDR3 sequence (DNA): TGTGCCAGCAGCTTAAGTGACATCGAAGCTTTCTTT. Its protein product is CASSLSDIEAFF. The complete variable domain, with remaining parts taken from reference TRBV7-9 and TRBJ1-1, reads DTGVSQNPRHKITKRGQNVTFRCDPISEHNRLYWYRQTLGQGPEFLTYFQNEAQLEKSRLLSDRFSAERPKGSFSTLEIQRTEQGDSAMYLCASSLSDIEAFFGQGTRLTVV.

This clonotype was found a few times. This rearrangement joins TRBV20-1 to TRBJ2-1; TRBD2 matches at 7 bases. Germline V gene data show CDR1 as DFQATT and CDR2 as SNEGSKA (reference sequence). The CDR3 is 13 amino acids. Trimming at V came to 6 bases and at J to 0 bases, leaving 2 bases not matched to a gene. The DNA of the CDR3 is TGCAGTGCCGGGACTACCTCCTACAATGAGCAGTTCTTC. This translates into CSAGTTSYNEQFF.

The gene calls are TRBV9 and TRBJ2-2, with 15 bases that match TRBD2. V lost 0 bases and J lost 4; bases outside the gene matches: 4. CDR1 is SGDLS and CDR2 is YYNGEE in the germline V gene. The CDR3 is made up of 18 amino acids. For the CDR3, the DNA is TGTGCCAGCAGCGTAGGGACTAGCGGGGGGGCCGTCACCGGGGAGCTGTTTTTT. This translates into CASSVGTSGGAVTGELFF.

This clonotype was seen many times. The rearrangement joins TRBV11-1 to TRBJ2-2, with 10 bases matching TRBD2. Germline CDR1 is SGHAT and CDR2 is FQDESV (reference sequence). The CDR3 extends over 15 amino acids. Trimming took 4 bases from V and 6 from J; bases not matched to a gene: 5. The CDR3 protein is CASSYLAGESGELFF. The CDR3 nucleotides are TGTGCCAGCAGCTACCTAGCGGGAGAATCCGGGGAGCTGTTTTTT.

This clonotype was seen only a few times. The chain joins TRBV5-6 to TRBJ1-1; TRBD1 is a possible D gene (5 bases). V lost 2 bases and J lost 3, with 8 bases in between. CDR1 and CDR2 from the germline V gene are SGHDT and YYEEEE. This CDR3 spans 13 amino acids. The CDR3 coding sequence is TGTGCCAGCAGCTTAGGGGACGACACTGAAGCTTTCTTT. Protein: CASSLGDDTEAFF.

This clonotype was counted a few times. CDR3 coding DNA: TGCAGTTCGGCCGGGGCTAGCGGGGAGAATGAGCAGTTCTTC. This encodes CSSAGASGENEQFF. The chain combines TRBV20-1 with TRBJ2-1; the match to TRBD2 covers 9 bases. Germline lookup yields CDR1 DFQATT and CDR2 SNEGSKA (reference sequence). After removal of 8 bases from V and 7 bases from J, the junction contained 12 bases not matched to a gene. This CDR3 comprises 14 residues.

This clonotype was picked up a small number of times. V is TRBV27 and J is TRBJ1-2; D is possibly TRBD1 (5 bases). The CDR3 runs 14 residues. The V and J ends lost 2 bases and 4 bases respectively, with 11 bases between them. The germline V gene encodes CDR1 MNHEY and CDR2 SMNVEV (reference sequence). CDR3 nucleotides: TGTGCCAGCAGTTTAGCAGGGTATGGCTATGGCTACACCTTC. It is translated as CASSLAGYGYGYTF.

This clonotype was counted only a few times. V is TRBV3-1 and J is TRBJ1-2; 8 bases map to TRBD1. The CDR3 totals 15 residues. From germline, CDR1 is LGHDT and CDR2 YNNKEL (reference sequence). The ends lost 3 bases at V and 8 bases at J; junction bases unmatched: 11. The CDR3 is CASSQDYRGAVGYTF. As DNA, the CDR3 is TGTGCCAGCAGCCAGGATTACAGGGGGGCAGTAGGCTACACCTTC.

A few counts support this clonotype. This chain joins TRBV29-1 and TRBJ2-2; TRBD1 matches at 9 bases. The junction had 5 bases not matched to a gene; V was cut back by 4 bases and J by 5 bases. Per the germline V gene, CDR1 is SQVTM and CDR2 is ANQGSEA. This CDR3 comprises 14 residues. In DNA, the CDR3 is TGCAGCGTTGGACAGGGGGTCAGGACCGGGGAGCTGTTTTTT. It codes for CSVGQGVRTGELFF.

This chain uses TRBV20-1 with TRBJ1-1; TRBD1 matches 7 bases. The CDR3 extends over 13 amino acids. V trimming: 5 bases; J trimming: 1 base; junction bases outside the gene matches: 4. Germline loops: CDR1 DFQATT, CDR2 SNEGSKA (reference sequence). The CDR3, as DNA: TGCAGTGCTTACAGGGGTACGAACACTGAAGCTTTCTTT. Protein product: CSAYRGTNTEAFF.

This chain uses TRBV3-1 with TRBJ2-7, with 9 bases lining up with TRBD2. V shed 5 bases, J shed 5 bases, and the junction held 13 bases outside the gene matches. There are 16 residues in the CDR3. Germline CDR1 reads LGHDT; CDR2 reads YNNKEL (reference sequence). CDR3 amino acids: CASSGRLADRLNEQYF. The CDR3 region has the DNA TGTGCCAGCAGCGGCCGACTAGCGGACCGGCTGAACGAGCAGTACTTC.

The gene calls are TRBV30 and TRBJ2-2; 10 positions match TRBD2. Trimming cost V 4 bases and J 7 bases; bases outside gene matches: 12. The CDR3 consists of 16 residues. Germline assignment: CDR1 GTSNPN and CDR2 SVGIG (reference sequence). The CDR3 DNA is TGTGCCTGGACCTCAGGACTAGCGGCTACGTACGGGGAGCTGTTTTTT. This translates into CAWTSGLAATYGELFF.

This clonotype has a handful of counts. This chain connects TRBV5-1 to TRBJ2-7; D remains unclear. The germline V gene encodes CDR1 SGHRS and CDR2 YFSETQ. The germline V and J ends were trimmed by 5 bases and 5 bases, with 17 bases remaining between them. This CDR3 comprises 14 residues. The CDR3 region is CASSRTQSNDEQYF. The DNA of the CDR3 is TGCGCCAGCAGTAGGACCCAGAGCAATGACGAGCAGTACTTC.

This clonotype has more than one count but fewer than ten. The V and J genes are TRBV7-9 and TRBJ2-5; 8 bases fit TRBD1. Unmatched junction bases numbered 3, after V lost 5 bases and J lost 4 bases. In germline, CDR1 is SEHNR, CDR2 FQNEAQ (reference sequence). CDR3 length: 13 amino acids. The CDR3 loop is CASSPGGIETQYF. The DNA for the CDR3 is TGTGCCAGCAGCCCAGGGGGCATAGAGACCCAGTACTTC.

CDR3 nucleotide sequence: TGTGCCAGTAGTCCGGGAGGGGGCAGGTCTGGGGCCAACGTCCTGACTTTC. Encoded protein: CASSPGGGRSGANVLTF. The gene calls are TRBV19 and TRBJ2-6, with TRBD2 as a possible D gene (8 bases). The CDR3 spans 17 residues. Trimming stripped 5 bases from V and 1 base from J, with 15 bases between. Germline assignment: CDR1 LNHDA and CDR2 SQIVND (reference sequence).

The chain carries TRBV30 and TRBJ2-5; no clear D gene. Germline V gene data show CDR1 as GTSNPN and CDR2 as SVGIG (reference sequence). The CDR3 contains 12 residues. Trimming removed 7 bases from V and 1 base from J, with 10 bases in between. This CDR3 reads CAYFRSQETQYF. CDR3 DNA: TGTGCCTACTTTAGGAGCCAAGAGACCCAGTACTTC. Filled out from reference TRBV30 and TRBJ2-5, the complete variable domain reads SQTIHQWPATLVQPVGSPLSLECTVEGTSNPNLYWYRQAAGRGLQLLFYSVGIGQISSEVPQNLSASRPQDRQFILSSKKLLLSDSGFYLCAYFRSQETQYFGPGTRLLVL.